A selection of T cell receptor beta chains follows, all from one sample in a study of CD8 T cells in Susac syndrome. TCRdb reanalysed the immunoSEQ multiplex PCR reads using MiXCR and keeps one entry per CDR3 protein. The data hold more than 100,000 distinct CDR3 sequences, with just over 95% observed a single time. Sequenced input: CD4+ T cells from PBMCs. Every receptor here comes from a human donor with Susac syndrome. Both conserved end residues are part of each CDR3. The D gene is left open where the match is weak.

d_call v_call cdr3_aa
TRBD2 TRBV4-3 CASSPTSGRAEQFF
TRBD2 TRBV25-1 CASSFPGGRETQYF
TRBD2 TRBV5-1 CASSLYGVGGDQETQYF
- TRBV12-3/TRBV12-4 CASTTLNTEAFF
- TRBV9 CASSSSAETQYF
- TRBV19 CATSRGLQETQYF
- TRBV5-1 CASSLGGVNEQYF
- TRBV29-1 CSVEDSGEGAFF
- TRBV3-1 CASSPEDVTTETQYF
- TRBV29-1 CSVRVHSNQPQHF
TRBD1 TRBV20-1 CSARQGARGDTEAFF
- TRBV20-1 CSAGLAVSSYEQYF
TRBD2 TRBV29-1 CSVSAGGAYNEQFF
- TRBV6-2/TRBV6-3 CASSSWELVRNEQFF
- TRBV20-1 CSAKRDSDNEQFF
- TRBV3-1 CASSQWYREEDYEQYF
- TRBV20-1 CSARGTPNYGYTF
TRBD2 TRBV30 CATRSGRASEQYF
TRBD1 TRBV5-6 CASSPDRSGGANVLTF
TRBD1 TRBV24-1 CATSEPSTGRGEQFF
- TRBV20-1 CSARVDVETQYF
TRBD2 TRBV29-1 CSVDTSGAYNEQFF
- TRBV4-3 CASSQGQYETQYF
- TRBV7-8 CASSLVRGAGEQYF
- TRBV24-1 CATSELGSTDTQYF
- TRBV30 CARRVHGTGANVLTF
- TRBV25-1 CASSPGSSGANVLTF
- TRBV12-3/TRBV12-4 CASSFGSSPALEQFF
- TRBV6-2/TRBV6-3 CASSPLGGDGNEQFF
- TRBV7-9 CASSLQTQYF